These 28 T cell receptor beta chains came from one sample sequenced in a study of molecular identifiers for immune sequencing clone quantification. TCRdb reanalysed the PCR reads using MiXCR and keeps one entry per CDR3 protein. The table lists 85,000 to 90,000 distinct CDR3 sequences, about 23% of them singletons. Specimen: naive CD8+ T cells from blood, with Jurkat cell RNA spiked in. Subset noted: FACS-sorted CD8+CD4-CCR7+CD45RA+ naive T cells. The receptors stem from a human donor in good health. Some libraries in this study had Jurkat cell RNA spiked in.

As regards this clonotype: The junction differs from germline at one of its ends, possibly a read error. The J gene is TRBJ2-3, the V gene TRBV5-3; TRBD2 might be the D (7 bases). TRBV5-3 is flagged as an ORF with uncertain function. The CDR3 spans 15 residues. The CDR3 loop reads CASSSGGLYTDTQYF. The CDR3 DNA reads TGTGCCAGCAGCTCGGGGGGCCTGTACACAGATACGCAGTATTTT.

Turning to this clonotype: A read error may be the cause here, since a much bigger clone is one base away. The chain is built from TRBV19 and TRBJ2-3, with TRBD2 as a possible D gene (5 bases). The germline CDR1 and CDR2 sequences are LNHDA and SQIVND (reference sequence). The CDR3 loop spans 15 amino acids. Between the trimmed V and J ends, which lost 5 bases and 3 bases, there was a span of 15 bases. The DNA for the CDR3 is TGTGCCAGTAGTTCGCTAGAGGGAGTTACAGATACGCAGTATTTT. It translates to CASSSLEGVTDTQYF.

The V call is TRBV4-3, the J call TRBJ2-5; 11 nucleotides line up with TRBD2. The CDR3 runs to 17 residues. The ends lost 0 bases at V and 5 bases at J; junction bases unmatched: 8. Germline CDR1 and CDR2: LGHNA and YSLEER. The CDR3: CASSQDYVAGGRETQYF. The CDR3 DNA reads TGCGCCAGCAGCCAAGATTACGTAGCGGGGGGGCGGGAGACCCAGTACTTC.

This clonotype was observed a single time. Because it lacks the conserved phenylalanine or tryptophan at the end, this CDR3 is likely a read error. The genes are TRBV5-6 and TRBJ2-6, with D possibly being TRBD1 (6 bases). This CDR3 region has 15 residues. CDR1 and CDR2 (germline): SGHDT, YYEEEE. Trimming shortened V by 2 bases and J by 4 bases, and 10 bases separated the two germline ends. The CDR3 DNA is TGTGCCAGCAGCTTTCAGGGGTCCGGGGCCAACGTCCTGACTTCC. Translated: CASSFQGSGANVLTS.

This clonotype was seen only a few times. The CDR3 region is CASSFGVGRAYEQYF. Here the CDR3 DNA reads TGTGCCAGCAGCTTCGGGGTTGGGCGAGCCTACGAGCAGTACTTC. The genes are TRBV9 and TRBJ2-7; a weak D match, TRBD2 (5 bases). The V gene lost 4 bases and the J gene lost 2 bases, with 16 bases spanning the gap. Germline CDR1 is SGDLS and CDR2 is YYNGEE. This CDR3 is built from 15 residues.

This chain links TRBV6-5 with TRBJ1-1; the D is unclear. Trimming shortened V by 4 bases and J by 0 bases, and 9 bases separated the two germline ends. There are 14 residues in the CDR3. Germline V lookup: CDR1 MNHEY, CDR2 SVGAGI. CDR3 region: CASSLGSVNTEAFF. Here the CDR3 DNA reads TGTGCCAGCAGTTTAGGCAGCGTGAACACTGAAGCTTTCTTT.

About this clonotype: Without the conserved terminal phenylalanine or tryptophan, this CDR3 likely stems from a read error. The CDR3 DNA is TGTGCCAGCTCCCTGGGAAAGACCTCTGAAGCTTTCTCT. This codes for CASSLGKTSEAFS. This rearrangement joins TRBV18 to TRBJ1-1, with D unresolved. This CDR3 contains 13 residues. Trimming shortened V by 6 bases and J by 6 bases, and 14 bases separated the two germline ends. Germline CDR1 is KGHSH and CDR2 is LQKENI.

The sample holds a few counts of this clonotype. The chain links TRBV11-2 to TRBJ2-1, with TRBD2 matching over 14 bases. The CDR3 has 19 residues. With V trimmed by 3 bases and J by 3 bases, 10 bases remained unmatched. CDR1 is SGHAT and CDR2 is FQNNGV in the germline V gene. The CDR3 DNA reads as TGTGCCAGCAGCTTCTTAGGGACTAGCGGGAGCGGGTTCTACAATGAGCAGTTCTTC. It yields the protein CASSFLGTSGSGFYNEQFF.

With respect to this clonotype: A much bigger clone sits one base away, suggesting this may be a read error. The chain has TRBV24-1 and TRBJ2-7, with D uncertain. The V end lost 9 bases, the J end lost 2 bases, and 19 bases lay between the germline ends. The CDR3 is made up of 15 amino acids. Germline assignment: CDR1 KGHDR and CDR2 SFDVKD. CDR3 sequence reads: CATRFGRLGTYEQYF. Here the CDR3 DNA reads TGTGCCACCCGCTTTGGCAGATTGGGGACCTACGAGCAGTACTTC.

The table lists this clonotype with many counts. For the CDR3, the DNA is TGCGCCAGCAGCCAAGACGCGGTTGCGGGAGAGACCCAGTACTTC. Its protein is CASSQDAVAGETQYF. This chain links TRBV4-3 with TRBJ2-5; D may be TRBD2 (5 bases). CDR3 size: 15 residues. Trimming took off 0 bases at V and 4 bases at J, with 12 bases between the two ends. Germline-derived CDR1 and CDR2 are LGHNA and YSLEER.

This clonotype was observed a few times. The chain joins TRBV27 to TRBJ2-7; 9 positions agree with TRBD2. CDR3 size: 14 residues. Germline values: CDR1 MNHEY, CDR2 SMNVEV (reference sequence). J was trimmed by 11 bases and V by 0 bases; bases with no gene match: 8. The CDR3: CASSLSSGRNEEYF. DNA of the CDR3: TGTGCCAGCAGTTTATCTAGCGGGAGAAACGAAGAGTACTTC.

This clonotype was observed a handful of times. The chain carries TRBV30 and TRBJ1-6; D is uncertain. The V end lost 3 bases, the J end lost 4 bases, and 16 bases lay between the germline ends. Germline V CDR1 and CDR2: GTSNPN, SVGIG (reference sequence). The CDR3 length is 16 residues. The CDR3 here is CAWSRNPRGYNSPLHF. CDR3 coding DNA: TGTGCCTGGAGCCGAAACCCCCGCGGGTATAATTCACCCCTCCACTTT. Full variable domain (remainder filled in from reference TRBV30 and TRBJ1-6): SQTIHQWPATLVQPVGSPLSLECTVEGTSNPNLYWYRQAAGRGLQLLFYSVGIGQISSEVPQNLSASRPQDRQFILSSKKLLLSDSGFYLCAWSRNPRGYNSPLHFGNGTRLTVT.

The chain joins TRBV7-6 to TRBJ2-7; 8 bases match TRBD1. This CDR3 is 15 amino acids long. Germline V gene lookup returns CDR1 SGHVS and CDR2 FNYEAQ. Unmatched junction bases numbered 10, after V lost 5 bases and J lost 4 bases. CDR3 in amino acids: CASSGSGQGAYEQYF. The CDR3 nucleotides read TGTGCCAGCAGCGGTAGCGGACAGGGCGCTTACGAGCAGTACTTC.

This clonotype was seen once. A read error may be the cause here, since a much bigger clone is one base away. The conserved phenylalanine or tryptophan normally closing the CDR3 is absent here, so this likely arose from a read error. The chain uses TRBV20-1 and TRBJ2-7; 11 positions match TRBD1. Trimming cost V 3 bases and J 4 bases; bases outside gene matches: 5. Germline loops: CDR1 DFQATT, CDR2 SNEGSKA (reference sequence). This CDR3 has 14 amino acids. CDR3: CSARGQGVVYEQYL. The CDR3 DNA reads as TGCAGTGCTAGGGGACAGGGGGTTGTTTACGAGCAGTACCTC.

The V gene is TRBV6-1, the J gene TRBJ2-5; D ambiguous. Trimming removed 7 bases at V and 2 bases at J, with 14 bases between. Germline CDR1 is MNHNS and CDR2 is SASEGT. CDR3 length: 14 amino acids. CDR3 protein: CASNGRRLQETQYF. CDR3 in DNA: TGTGCCAGCAATGGTCGGCGGCTACAAGAGACCCAGTACTTC.

This clonotype was detected many times. V is TRBV7-6 and J is TRBJ2-2; 8 nucleotides align to TRBD1. CDR1 is SGHVS, CDR2 FNYEAQ, per germline. The ends lost 5 bases at V and 7 bases at J; junction bases unmatched: 15. This CDR3 spans 17 amino acids. The CDR3, as DNA: TGTGCCAGCAGCCCAACCCTCAGGGGGCGAGGTGGCGGGGAGCTGTTTTTT. It specifies CASSPTLRGRGGGELFF.

This clonotype was seen many times. The J gene is TRBJ1-1, the V gene TRBV5-5; no firm D call. The CDR3 length is 14 residues. V lost 4 bases and J 4 bases, leaving 14 bases between the germline ends. Germline CDR1 and CDR2: SGHKS and YYEKEE (reference sequence). The CDR3 DNA reads TGTGCCAGCAGCATGGAGGGTTGGGGCACTGAAGCTTTCTTT. Encoded protein: CASSMEGWGTEAFF. Drawing the rest from reference TRBV5-5 and TRBJ1-1, the complete variable domain is DAGVTQSPTHLIKTRGQQVTLRCSPISGHKSVSWYQQVLGQGPQFIFQYYEKEERGRGNFPDRFSARQFPNYSSELNVNALLLGDSALYLCASSMEGWGTEAFFGQGTRLTVV.

This CDR3 reads CASSLAGRGYNEQFF. CDR3 sequence (DNA): TGTGCCAGTAGTTTGGCAGGCCGGGGTTACAATGAGCAGTTCTTC. The V gene is TRBV19, the J gene TRBJ2-1; D perhaps matches TRBD2 (5 bases). V lost 5 bases and J 4 bases, leaving 15 bases between the germline ends. Germline V gene data show CDR1 as LNHDA and CDR2 as SQIVND (reference sequence). This CDR3 spans 15 amino acids.

This clonotype was picked up many times. V and J are TRBV11-2 and TRBJ2-5; D is possibly TRBD1 (6 bases). This CDR3 has 14 amino acids. With 0 bases removed from V and 8 bases from J, the gap between germline ends came to 13 bases. Germline V gene lookup returns CDR1 SGHAT and CDR2 FQNNGV. The CDR3, as DNA: TGTGCCAGCAGCTTAGAATACAGGGTAGACACCCAGTACTTC. As protein: CASSLEYRVDTQYF.

This clonotype has a handful of counts. The V gene is TRBV27, the J gene TRBJ2-7; D ambiguous. The V and J ends lost 2 bases and 2 bases respectively, with 13 bases between them. From germline, CDR1 is MNHEY and CDR2 SMNVEV (reference sequence). The CDR3 consists of 15 residues. The CDR3: CASSLGLGYTYEQYF. CDR3 coding DNA: TGTGCCAGCAGTTTAGGCCTAGGGTACACCTACGAGCAGTACTTC.

This clonotype was observed many times. The chain carries TRBV5-1 and TRBJ2-7, with TRBD2 matching over 7 bases. CDR1 is SGHRS, CDR2 YFSETQ, per germline. This CDR3 region has 13 residues. After removal of 7 bases from V and 6 bases from J, the junction contained 10 bases not matched to a gene. The CDR3 nucleotides read TGCGCCAGCGCGGCGGGAGCGGGTTCCGAGCAGTACTTC. Its protein is CASAAGAGSEQYF.

A remark on this clonotype: This sequence may be a read error, since a much larger clone differs from it by one base. CDR3 residues: CASNEKTSGYNEQFF. CDR3 nucleotide sequence: TGTGCCAGCAACGAGAAGACTAGCGGGTACAATGAGCAGTTCTTC. The chain employs TRBV7-8 and TRBJ2-1, with 10 bases that match TRBD2. The trim removed 7 bases at V and 4 bases at J, leaving 7 bases unmatched. CDR1 SGHVS and CDR2 FQNEAQ come from the germline V gene. The CDR3 length is 15 residues.

This clonotype was counted many times. V gene TRBV7-6 combines with J gene TRBJ2-5; D gene unclear. Trimming pared 4 bases from V and 5 bases from J, leaving 14 bases between. The germline V gene encodes CDR1 SGHVS and CDR2 FNYEAQ. The CDR3 extends over 14 amino acids. CDR3 loop: CASSWGEIDETQYF. The CDR3 DNA sequence: TGTGCCAGCAGCTGGGGTGAAATAGACGAGACCCAGTACTTC.

This clonotype was seen many times. The rearrangement uses TRBV28 and TRBJ2-3; 14 positions match TRBD2. This CDR3 comprises 16 residues. Unmatched junction bases numbered 6, after V lost 5 bases and J lost 5 bases. CDR1 and CDR2 from the germline V gene are MDHEN and SYDVKM. CDR3 coding DNA: TGTGCCAGCAGTCCGAGACTAGCGGGGGGGATAGATACGCAGTATTTT. Protein: CASSPRLAGGIDTQYF.

The gene calls are TRBV6-1 and TRBJ2-6, with D unclear. Germline lookup yields CDR1 MNHNS and CDR2 SASEGT. The CDR3 sequence is 12 residues long. V gave up 9 bases and J gave up 4 bases, with 7 bases separating them. Written as DNA, the CDR3 is TGTGCCAGGGGTGGGGGGGCCAACGTCCTGACTTTC. Encoded protein: CARGGGANVLTF.

The chain employs TRBV20-1 and TRBJ2-7; maybe TRBD2 (7 bases). CDR1 is DFQATT and CDR2 is SNEGSKA in the germline V gene (reference sequence). The CDR3 extends over 14 amino acids. V lost 8 bases and J lost 4, with 21 bases in between. The DNA of the CDR3 is TGCAGTTTACCAGGGGCTAGCGGTAGTTACGAGCAGTACTTC. This translates into CSLPGASGSYEQYF.

This clonotype was seen a handful of times. This chain uses TRBV27 with TRBJ2-7, with D tentatively TRBD1 or TRBD2 (6 bases each). Germline lookup yields CDR1 MNHEY and CDR2 SMNVEV (reference sequence). V dropped 3 bases and J dropped 2 bases, with 11 bases sitting between them. This CDR3 is 14 amino acids long. CDR3 protein: CASSLGGAAYEQYF. CDR3 DNA sequence: TGTGCCAGCAGTTTGGGGGGCGCGGCCTACGAGCAGTACTTC.

The rearrangement links TRBV9 to TRBJ2-7; 8 bases agree with TRBD2. Germline values: CDR1 SGDLS, CDR2 YYNGEE. CDR3 size: 15 residues. V lost 0 bases and J lost 6; bases outside the gene matches: 8. CDR3 sequence: CASSVGNSGEGEQYF. As DNA, the CDR3 is TGTGCCAGCAGCGTAGGGAATAGCGGGGAGGGCGAGCAGTACTTC.